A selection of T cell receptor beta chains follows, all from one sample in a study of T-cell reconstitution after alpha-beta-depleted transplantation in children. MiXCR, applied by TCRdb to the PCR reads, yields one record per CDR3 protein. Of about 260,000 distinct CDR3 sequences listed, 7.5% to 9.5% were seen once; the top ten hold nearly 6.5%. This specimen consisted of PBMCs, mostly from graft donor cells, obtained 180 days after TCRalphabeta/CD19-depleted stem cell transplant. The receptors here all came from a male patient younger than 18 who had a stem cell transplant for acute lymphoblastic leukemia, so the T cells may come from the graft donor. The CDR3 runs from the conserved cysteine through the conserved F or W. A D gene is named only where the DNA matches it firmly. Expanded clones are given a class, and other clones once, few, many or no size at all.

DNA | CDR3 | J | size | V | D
TGCAGCGTTGATGTGACGAACACCGGGGAGCTGTTTTTT | CSVDVTNTGELFF | TRBJ2-2 | many | TRBV29-1 | .
TGTGCCAGCAGCCACGACAGCAACTACGAGCAGTACTTC | CASSHDSNYEQYF | TRBJ2-7 | many | TRBV6-6 | .
TGTGCCAGCAGCTTCAGGACTAGCGGGGGGCGGATCACAGATACGCAGTATTTT | CASSFRTSGGRITDTQYF | TRBJ2-3 | many | TRBV7-2 | TRBD2
TGTGCCAGCAGTGCTAGTTGGAGGGGGAATGAGCAGTTCTTC | CASSASWRGNEQFF | TRBJ2-1 | many | TRBV12-3/TRBV12-4 | .
TGCAGCGCCGTCCTCGTCCAGATGAGGGGTGAAAGCGATGGCTACACCTTC | CSAVLVQMRGESDGYTF | TRBJ1-2 | many | TRBV29-1 | .
TGTGCCAGCAGTTTACAGGGGTCGAATACGCAGTATTTT | CASSLQGSNTQYF | TRBJ2-3 | many | TRBV28 | .
TGTGCCAGCAGCCAGCAGGTCCTCTACGAGCAGTACTTC | CASSQQVLYEQYF | TRBJ2-7 | many | TRBV7-2 | .
TGTGCCAGCAGCATGAGCCTAGGGTTAGGGGGCCCGACCAGCACAGATACGCAGTATTTT | CASSMSLGLGGPTSTDTQYF | TRBJ2-3 | many | TRBV21-1 | .
TGCGCCAGCAGCTTGGCGGACAGGATGAACACTGAAGCTTTCTTT | CASSLADRMNTEAFF | TRBJ1-1 | many | TRBV5-1 | TRBD1
TGTGCCAGCAGCTTAGAGGGCGGTATATTACCTGGGACTAGCGGGAGGAGTTCCTACGAGCAGTACTTC | CASSLEGGILPGTSGRSSYEQYF | TRBJ2-7 | many | TRBV7-7 | TRBD2
TGCGCCAGCAGCTTGGGACAGGGGGACGGCTACGAGCAGTACTTC | CASSLGQGDGYEQYF | TRBJ2-7 | many | TRBV5-1 | TRBD1
TGCGCCAGCAGCTTAGGGATTTCGGGGGAGACCCAGTACTTC | CASSLGISGETQYF | TRBJ2-5 | . | TRBV5-1 | .
TGTGCCAGCAGCCTTCTCCAGGGGAAGCAGTACTTC | CASSLLQGKQYF | TRBJ2-7 | . | TRBV3-1 | .
TGTGCCAGCAGTTACAGGTACACTGAAGCTTTCTTT | CASSYRYTEAFF | TRBJ1-1 | many | TRBV6-6 | .
TGTGCCATCAGTGAGCAGGACTACATAGCCTACGAGCAGTACTTC | CAISEQDYIAYEQYF | TRBJ2-7 | many | TRBV10-3 | .
TGTGCCAGCAGTACCGACCGCGGGGGGAGGACCGGGGAGCTGTTTTTT | CASSTDRGGRTGELFF | TRBJ2-2 | many | TRBV6-5 | TRBD2
TGTGCCAGCAGCACCCCCGGGACAGGGCCTACAGATACGCAGTATTTT | CASSTPGTGPTDTQYF | TRBJ2-3 | many | TRBV5-6 | TRBD1
TGTGCCAGCAGCTTAGAACGTGGACTAGCGATCTACGAGCAGTACTTC | CASSLERGLAIYEQYF | TRBJ2-7 | many | TRBV11-2 | TRBD2
TGTGCCAGCAGCGTAGGGGGCAGCGGGGAGCTGTTTTTT | CASSVGGSGELFF | TRBJ2-2 | many | TRBV9 | .
TGTGCCAGCAGTGAACACGGCCCACTTCCCGAGCAGTACTTC | CASSEHGPLPEQYF | TRBJ2-7 | many | TRBV25-1 | .
TGTGCCAGCAGAGACAGGCTCCGCACCGGGGAGCTGTTTTTT | CASRDRLRTGELFF | TRBJ2-2 | few | TRBV2 | .
TGTGCCAGTAGTATTCCCGGGGGGCAGGGTGAGCAGTTCTTC | CASSIPGGQGEQFF | TRBJ2-1 | few | TRBV19 | .
TGTGCCAGCAGTTTAATCAGGGTTGGAGGTGAGCAGTTCTTC | CASSLIRVGGEQFF | TRBJ2-1 | many | TRBV27 | .
TGCAGTTCCGGGGGGGAACTGTTTTTT | CSSGGELFF | TRBJ1-4 | many | TRBV29-1 | .
TGTGCCAGCAGCGGGGGGGGCTTCTATAATTCACCCCTCCACTTT | CASSGGGFYNSPLHF | TRBJ1-6 | many | TRBV9 | .
TGCAGCGCACAAAGGGAGGAGGAAAAACTGTTTTTT | CSAQREEEKLFF | TRBJ1-4 | many | TRBV29-1 | .
TGTGCCAGCAAGGCTCGAACCTACGAGCAGTACTTC | CASKARTYEQYF | TRBJ2-7 | many | TRBV2 | .
TGTGCCAGCAGCCAACGCGGCCAGCCTAATCAGCCCCAGCATTTT | CASSQRGQPNQPQHF | TRBJ1-5 | many | TRBV6-1 | .
TGCGCCAGCAGCTCACTAGCGGGGGGGCCAGACATTCAGTACTTC | CASSSLAGGPDIQYF | TRBJ2-4 | many | TRBV5-1 | TRBD2
TGTGCCAGCAGTCCTTGGACAGGGGAGTTTTCTGGGGCCAACGTCCTGACTTTC | CASSPWTGEFSGANVLTF | TRBJ2-6 | . | TRBV25-1 | TRBD1
TGTGCCAGCAGCCCTCCGACAGGTTTGCACACCGGGGAGCTGTTTTTT | CASSPPTGLHTGELFF | TRBJ2-2 | many | TRBV7-9 | .
TGCGCCAGCAGGGTCAGCAGCGGTCAGGGGGTTCGGAATGAGCAGTTCTTC | CASRVSSGQGVRNEQFF | TRBJ2-1 | few | TRBV10-2 | TRBD1
TGTGCCAGCAGCCAAGGACTAGCGGGGTTTGTATACACAGATACGCAGTATTTT | CASSQGLAGFVYTDTQYF | TRBJ2-3 | many | TRBV4-2 | TRBD2
TGTGCCAACCACGGGAGCGCGAACACCGGGGAGCGGTTTTTT | CANHGSANTGERFF | TRBJ2-2 | . | TRBV6-4 | .
TGTGCCAGCAGTTACGTGGGTTTAGCCAAAAACATTCAGTACTTC | CASSYVGLAKNIQYF | TRBJ2-4 | many | TRBV6-2/TRBV6-3 | .
TGTGCCAGCAGCTATGACGGTGGAGCAGAGACCCAGTACTTC | CASSYDGGAETQYF | TRBJ2-5 | many | TRBV11-2 | .
TGTGCCAGCAGCTTAACTGGGGACGGGGCTAGCACAGATACGCAGTATTTT | CASSLTGDGASTDTQYF | TRBJ2-3 | many | TRBV7-3 | .
TGTGCCAGCACCTCAACCGCCTACGAGCAGTACTTC | CASTSTAYEQYF | TRBJ2-7 | many | TRBV5-5 | .
TGCGCCAGCAGCTTTCGCCACCAGGGGCACAATGAGCAGTTCTTC | CASSFRHQGHNEQFF | TRBJ2-1 | many | TRBV5-1 | .
TGTGCCAGCAGCTTAGGGGGAGGGGTCAAAAACATTCAGTACTTC | CASSLGGGVKNIQYF | TRBJ2-4 | many | TRBV7-2 | TRBD2
TGTGCCAGCAGCCAACTGGACAGGGTCGAGGAAAAACTGTTTTTT | CASSQLDRVEEKLFF | TRBJ1-4 | many | TRBV3-1 | TRBD1
TGCAGCGTTGGGCGTCGGTTCACAGATACGCAGTATTTT | CSVGRRFTDTQYF | TRBJ2-3 | many | TRBV29-1 | .
TGCAGTGCGACCCGTGTTTTAAGGCGCGGGATCACAGATACGCAGTATTTT | CSATRVLRRGITDTQYF | TRBJ2-3 | many | TRBV20-1 | .
TGCAGTGCGAAAGGGGGGTCGAACACCGGGGAGCTGTTTTTT | CSAKGGSNTGELFF | TRBJ2-2 | many | TRBV20-1 | .
TGCAGTGCTAGAGATCCCTTTGGCACCGGGGAGCTGTTTTTT | CSARDPFGTGELFF | TRBJ2-2 | . | TRBV20-1 | .
TGTGCCAGCAGTTTGGGGACAGGGGGCGTAGAGACCCAGTACTTC | CASSLGTGGVETQYF | TRBJ2-5 | many | TRBV12-3/TRBV12-4 | TRBD1
TGTGCCAGCAGCTTGACAGGTACCCCGGCACAAGAGACCCAGTACTTC | CASSLTGTPAQETQYF | TRBJ2-5 | many | TRBV11-2 | .
TGTGCCAGCAGCTTAAGGGGACAGGGAGGATCCTTGGCTTTCTTT | CASSLRGQGGSLAFF | TRBJ1-1 | many | TRBV7-2 | TRBD1
TGTGCCAGCAGTTTTGCCCTACAGGGGAGGGCCACCTACAATGAGCAGTTCTTC | CASSFALQGRATYNEQFF | TRBJ2-1 | . | TRBV6-2/TRBV6-3 | .
TGTGCCAGCAGTTACCCCGCTCCTCTAGCCAAAAACATTCAGTACTTC | CASSYPAPLAKNIQYF | TRBJ2-4 | many | TRBV6-2/TRBV6-3 | .
TGTGCCAGCAGCGGGACGAGTAAAGAGACCCAGTACTTC | CASSGTSKETQYF | TRBJ2-5 | many | TRBV28 | .